This is a list of T cell receptor beta chains from one sample in a study of shared clonotypes between healthy human individuals. The assay was immunoSEQ multiplex PCR, and TCRdb's table has in-frame clones only and misses some. The table lists about 1 million clones, approximately 70% of them singletons. Sequences were obtained from memory CD4+ T cells sorted from blood. The receptors derive from a man younger than 30 in good health. Both conserved end residues are part of each CDR3. D genes are given only for firm matches. The listing skips clone size in some rows; elsewhere it reads once, few, many or a size class.

d_call	j_call	clone_size	v_call	cdr3_nt	cdr3_aa
NA	TRBJ2-5	NA	TRBV5-1	TGCGCCAGCAGCTTGGAGGACAGAGGGGTGACCCAGTACTTC	CASSLEDRGVTQYF
NA	TRBJ1-4	NA	TRBV28	TGTGCCAGCAGCTCACGGGGGACCTATGAAAAACTGTTTTTT	CASSSRGTYEKLFF
NA	TRBJ2-5	NA	TRBV5-4	TGTGCCAGCAGCTTGCCATCGTACCAAGAGACCCAGTACTTC	CASSLPSYQETQYF
TRBD2	TRBJ2-1	NA	TRBV5-1	TGCGCCAGCAGCTTGGGCCGGGAGGGGAGTCGTGAGCAGTTCTTC	CASSLGREGSREQFF
NA	TRBJ1-6	NA	TRBV5-1	TGCGCCAGCAGCTTGGGACAGGAAAGATCACCCCTCCACTTT	CASSLGQERSPLHF
NA	TRBJ2-6	NA	TRBV6-5	TGTGCCAGCAGTAGGCGAACCTCTGGGGCCAACGTCCTGACTTTC	CASSRRTSGANVLTF
NA	TRBJ1-1	many	TRBV5-1	TGCGCCAGCACGGCCTCCGGGACGTCGAACACTGAAGCTTTCTTT	CASTASGTSNTEAFF
NA	TRBJ2-1	NA	TRBV18	TGTGCCAGCTCACCTTCTAGCCATAGGGCCTACAATGAGCAGTTCTTC	CASSPSSHRAYNEQFF
TRBD1	TRBJ1-1	few	TRBV5-4	TGTGCCAGCAGCTTGGCAGGGGGGGCAGGTATGAACACTGAAGCTTTCTTT	CASSLAGGAGMNTEAFF
TRBD1	TRBJ1-5	few	TRBV30	TGTGCCTGGTCCGGACAGGGGGGCAATCAGCCCCAGCATTTT	CAWSGQGGNQPQHF
NA	TRBJ2-1	NA	TRBV5-1	TGCGCCAGCAGCTCCGCTAATGACAGGTACAATGAGCAGTTCTTC	CASSSANDRYNEQFF
NA	TRBJ1-2	once	TRBV27	TGTGCCAGCAGTCGAGGGGGACCGCTCTATGGCTACACCTTC	CASSRGGPLYGYTF